Presented here are 10 T cell receptor beta chains from one specimen sequenced in a study of blood T cell repertoires in COVID-19. Libraries were prepared by immunoSEQ multiplex PCR; TCRdb keeps only in-frame clonotypes and omits some of them. The repertoire holds about 300,000 clones, with roughly 80% as singletons. The sequenced sample was peripheral blood. These receptors all come from a human donor with COVID-19, enrolled during active disease. The donor label of this sample is uncertain.

This rearrangement joins TRBV5-6 to TRBJ1-1, with unresolved D. Trimming removed 1 base at V and 1 base at J, with 8 bases between. Germline CDR1 and CDR2: SGHDT and YYEEEE. This CDR3 is 14 amino acids long. CDR3 sequence (DNA): TGTGCCAGCAGCTTGCCGCGGGGGAACACTGAAGCTTTCTTT. As protein: CASSLPRGNTEAFF.

The chain combines TRBV30 with TRBJ1-6; D gene ambiguous. CDR1 is GTSNPN and CDR2 is SVGIG in the germline V gene (reference sequence). The CDR3 extends over 14 amino acids. V lost 7 bases, J lost 1 base, and 11 bases lay in between. The DNA for the CDR3 is TGTGCCTTTTCGGAGGGTTCCTATAATTCACCCCTCCACTTT. Translation: CAFSEGSYNSPLHF.

This chain joins TRBV27 and TRBJ1-2; D is perhaps TRBD1 (6 bases). V lost 0 bases, J lost 6 bases, and 23 bases lay in between. The germline CDR1 and CDR2 sequences are MNHEY and SMNVEV (reference sequence). This CDR3 has 18 residues. The CDR3 loop is CASSLSVAPGTFSDGYTF. CDR3 nucleotides: TGTGCCAGCAGTTTATCCGTAGCTCCAGGGACATTTTCGGATGGCTACACCTTC.

The V and J genes are TRBV11-3 and TRBJ2-1, with TRBD2 matching 13 bases. There are 17 residues in the CDR3. Per the germline V gene, CDR1 is SGHNT and CDR2 is YENEEA. The V segment lost 5 bases and the J segment 9 bases; nucleotides outside the gene matches: 13. The CDR3 region is CASSTGLAGAVVGEQFF. The CDR3 region has the DNA TGTGCCAGCAGCACAGGACTAGCGGGAGCGGTAGTAGGTGAGCAGTTCTTC.

This clone has just one count. The rearrangement links TRBV3-1 (or the pseudogene TRBV3-2) to TRBJ2-7; tentative D call: TRBD1 (6 bases). CDR1 is LGHDT and CDR2 is YNNKEL in the germline V gene (reference sequence). The CDR3 runs 14 residues. V dropped 6 bases and J dropped 3 bases, with 15 bases sitting between them. CDR3 sequence: CASSRQASGYEQYF. Written as DNA, the CDR3 is TGTGCCAGCAGTCGACAGGCATCGGGCTACGAGCAGTACTTC.

V is TRBV7-2 and J is TRBJ2-5, with a tentative D call TRBD1 (6 bases). CDR3 length: 13 residues. Per germline, CDR1 SGHTA and CDR2 FQGNSA. Trimming left V 5 bases short and J 5 bases short, with 12 bases between. CDR3 bases: TGTGCCAGCAGCCGGGACACTTGGGAGACCCAGTACTTC. This encodes CASSRDTWETQYF. Based on the CDR3 plus reference TRBV7-2 and TRBJ2-5, the full variable domain is GAGVSQSPSNKVTEKGKDVELRCDPISGHTALYWYRQSLGQGLEFLIYFQGNSAPDKSGLPSDRFSAERTGGSVSTLTIQRTQQEDSAVYLCASSRDTWETQYFGPGTRLLVL.

The chain joins TRBV6-2 or TRBV6-3 to TRBJ1-5; D may be TRBD1 (6 bases). This CDR3 region has 13 residues. The germline CDR1 and CDR2 sequences are MNHEY and SVGEGT. The V end lost 5 bases, the J end lost 4 bases, and 9 bases lay between the germline ends. This CDR3 is CASSDRSNQPQHF. CDR3 coding DNA: TGTGCCAGCAGTGACAGGTCAAATCAGCCCCAGCATTTT.

The chain carries TRBV5-1 and TRBJ2-1; possible D gene TRBD2, 6 bases. The CDR3 has 15 amino acids. CDR1 is SGHRS and CDR2 is YFSETQ in the germline V gene. Trimming took off 3 bases at V and 7 bases at J, with 17 bases between the two ends. The CDR3 region is CASSSNLGRTNEQFF. The CDR3 DNA reads as TGCGCCAGCAGCTCTAACCTCGGGAGAACAAATGAGCAGTTCTTC.

This CDR3 reads CASSLFGGLEGEQFF. The CDR3 DNA is TGTGCCAGCAGCTTATTTGGGGGACTAGAGGGTGAGCAGTTCTTC. V gene TRBV7-3 combines with J gene TRBJ2-1, with TRBD2 matching 8 bases. Germline V lookup: CDR1 SGHTA, CDR2 FQGTGA. This CDR3 comprises 15 residues. The J segment lost 9 bases and the V segment lost 2 bases, leaving 9 bases of the junction unmatched.

In this sample, this clone turned up once. The chain uses TRBV5-1 and TRBJ2-1; the match to TRBD2 covers 8 bases. This CDR3 has 14 residues. CDR1 is SGHRS, CDR2 YFSETQ, per germline. After removal of 4 bases from V and 2 bases from J, the junction contained 2 bases not matched to a gene. CDR3 nucleotides: TGCGCCAGCAGCCCGCGGGAGGCCTACAATGAGCAGTTCTTC. Protein product: CASSPREAYNEQFF.